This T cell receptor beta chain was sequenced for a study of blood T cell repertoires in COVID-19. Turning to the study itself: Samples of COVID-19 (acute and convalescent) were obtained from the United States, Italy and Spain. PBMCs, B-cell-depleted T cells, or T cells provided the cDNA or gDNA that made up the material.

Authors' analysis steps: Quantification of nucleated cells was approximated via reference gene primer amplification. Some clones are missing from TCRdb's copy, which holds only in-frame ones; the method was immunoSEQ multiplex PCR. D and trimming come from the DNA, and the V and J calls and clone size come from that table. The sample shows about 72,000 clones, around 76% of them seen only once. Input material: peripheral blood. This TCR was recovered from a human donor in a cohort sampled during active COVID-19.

In nucleotides, the CDR3 is TGTGCCAGCAGCCGATTTACTAGTACCCAGGGGGAAAAACTGTTTTTT. Translation gives CASSRFTSTQGEKLFF. The chain uses TRBV7-9 and TRBJ1-4; TRBD1 is a possible D gene (6 bases). Per germline, CDR1 SEHNR and CDR2 FQNEAQ (reference sequence). Trimming took off 5 bases at V and 8 bases at J, with 21 bases between the two ends. This CDR3 has 16 amino acids.